This TCR beta chain was profiled in a study of blood T cells in healthy people across ages. Whole-study results and caveats: With donor CMV status unknown, expanded clonotype changes were possibly confounded. Versus aged donors, long-lived donors had higher diversity and more naive CD4+ cells.

PCR was performed a second time for about 6 to 12 cycles using a sample-barcoded 5' primer and a J-beta primer mix. TCRdb itself ran the 5' RACE reads through MiXCR, one entry per CDR3 protein. The data show some 1.6 million distinct CDR3 sequences, roughly 32% seen once. The CDR3 spans 15 residues. Germline CDR1 and CDR2: MGHRA and YSYEKL. Investigators took 9.5 to 10 milliliters of peripheral blood from every donor. At least 6 million PBMCs were isolated per sample. On this clonotype: The target antigen is unknown.

The TCR originated in a woman in her 30s in good health. Sequenced input: blood. The rearrangement joins TRBV4-1 to TRBJ2-1; 8 nucleotides line up with TRBD1. The J call may be in error: the DNA end matches TRBJ2-7 better. The CDR3 spells CASSLRTGTYNEQYF. DNA for the CDR3: TGCGCCAGCAGCCTTCGGACAGGGACCTACAATGAGCAGTACTTC.